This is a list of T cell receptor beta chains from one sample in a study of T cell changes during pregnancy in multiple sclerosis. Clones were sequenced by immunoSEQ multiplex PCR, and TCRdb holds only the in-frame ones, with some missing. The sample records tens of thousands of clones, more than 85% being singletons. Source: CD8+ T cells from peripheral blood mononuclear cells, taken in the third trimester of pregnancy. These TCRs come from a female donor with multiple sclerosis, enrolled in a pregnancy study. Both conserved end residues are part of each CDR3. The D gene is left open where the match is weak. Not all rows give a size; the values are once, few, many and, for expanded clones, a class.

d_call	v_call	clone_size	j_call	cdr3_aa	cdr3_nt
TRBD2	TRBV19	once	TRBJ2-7	CASQLQRGSSYEQYF	TGTGCCAGTCAACTCCAGCGGGGTAGCTCCTACGAGCAGTACTTC
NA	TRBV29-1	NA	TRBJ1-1	CSGEVNTEAFF	TGCAGCGGCGAGGTAAACACTGAAGCTTTCTTT
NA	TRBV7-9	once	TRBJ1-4	CASSLNQREKLFF	TGTGCCAGCAGCTTGAATCAGCGTGAAAAACTGTTTTTT
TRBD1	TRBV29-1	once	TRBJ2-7	CSVEFRDSEYEQYF	TGCAGCGTTGAATTCCGGGACAGCGAATACGAGCAGTACTTC
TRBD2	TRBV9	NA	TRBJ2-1	CASSALTSGRPLLLDNEQFF	TGTGCCAGCAGCGCGCTGACTAGCGGGAGGCCCCTCTTGTTGGACAATGAGCAGTTCTTC
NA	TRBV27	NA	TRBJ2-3	CASSYDSQGLPTDTQYF	TGTGCCAGCAGTTACGACTCGCAGGGCCTCCCCACAGATACGCAGTATTTT
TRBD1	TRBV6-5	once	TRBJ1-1	CASSYSQDRGDTEAFF	TGTGCCAGCAGTTACTCCCAAGACAGGGGAGACACTGAAGCTTTCTTT
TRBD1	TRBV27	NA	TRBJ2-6	CASRGPGQGSLAGANVLTF	TGTGCCAGCAGGGGTCCGGGACAGGGGTCCTTAGCTGGGGCCAACGTCCTGACTTTC
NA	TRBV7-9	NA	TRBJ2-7	CASSPWRGGYEQYF	TGTGCCAGCAGCCCCTGGAGGGGGGGATACGAGCAGTACTTC
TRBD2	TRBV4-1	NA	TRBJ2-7	CASSQDTSGSYTYEQYF	TGCGCCAGCAGCCAAGATACTAGCGGGAGTTATACCTACGAGCAGTACTTC
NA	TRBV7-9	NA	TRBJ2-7	CASSQGGGGLRDEQYF	TGTGCCAGCAGCCAGGGGGGTGGAGGGTTAAGGGACGAGCAGTACTTC
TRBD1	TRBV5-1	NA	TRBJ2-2	CASSSGTANTGELFF	TGCGCCAGCAGCTCGGGGACAGCGAACACCGGGGAGCTGTTTTTT
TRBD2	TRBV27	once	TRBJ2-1	CASSFTGGLAGRGVYNEQFF	TGTGCCAGCAGTTTTACCGGCGGACTAGCGGGAAGGGGGGTCTACAATGAGCAGTTCTTC
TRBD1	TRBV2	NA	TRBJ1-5	CASSDIRQGGQPQHF	TGTGCCAGCAGTGATATCCGACAGGGTGGCCAGCCCCAGCATTTT